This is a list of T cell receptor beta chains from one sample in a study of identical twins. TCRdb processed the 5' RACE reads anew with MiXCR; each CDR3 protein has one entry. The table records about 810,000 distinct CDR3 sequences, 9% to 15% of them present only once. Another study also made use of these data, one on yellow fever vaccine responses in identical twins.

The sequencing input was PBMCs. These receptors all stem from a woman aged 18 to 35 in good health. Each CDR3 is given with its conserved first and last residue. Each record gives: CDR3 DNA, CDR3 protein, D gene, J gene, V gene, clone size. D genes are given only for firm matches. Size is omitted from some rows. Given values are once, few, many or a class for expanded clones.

CDR3nt: TGTGCCAGCACCCCCGCTTTTTGGAGCGGGAGGGCCTATGAGCAGTTCTTC; CDR3aa: CASTPAFWSGRAYEQFF; d_gene: TRBD2; j_gene: TRBJ2-1; v_gene: TRBV12-3/TRBV12-4; abundance: -
CDR3nt: TGCAGCGTTCAGCTCCAATTCAATGAGCAGTTCTTC; CDR3aa: CSVQLQFNEQFF; d_gene: -; j_gene: TRBJ2-1; v_gene: TRBV29-1; abundance: -
CDR3nt: TGTGCCAGCAGTTTAGGGGTAACGAACACCGGGGAGCTGTTTTTT; CDR3aa: CASSLGVTNTGELFF; d_gene: -; j_gene: TRBJ2-2; v_gene: TRBV12-3/TRBV12-4; abundance: many
CDR3nt: TGTGCCAGCAGCTTCGGACCAGCGGGAGGGTTTTACAATGAGCAGTTCTTC; CDR3aa: CASSFGPAGGFYNEQFF; d_gene: TRBD2; j_gene: TRBJ2-1; v_gene: TRBV7-3; abundance: -
CDR3nt: TGTGCCAGCAGCTTCGCCGCGTACGAGCAGTACTTC; CDR3aa: CASSFAAYEQYF; d_gene: -; j_gene: TRBJ2-7; v_gene: TRBV7-9; abundance: few
CDR3nt: TGTGCCAGCAGTAAACGACAGGGTGGGGAGACCCAGTACTTC; CDR3aa: CASSKRQGGETQYF; d_gene: TRBD1; j_gene: TRBJ2-5; v_gene: TRBV7-7; abundance: -
CDR3nt: TGTGCCAGTAGTTGGCCAGGCACTGAAGCTTTCTTT; CDR3aa: CASSWPGTEAFF; d_gene: -; j_gene: TRBJ1-1; v_gene: TRBV19; abundance: -
CDR3nt: TGCAGCGTTGACCGCCCGAACACTGAAGCTTTCTTT; CDR3aa: CSVDRPNTEAFF; d_gene: -; j_gene: TRBJ1-1; v_gene: TRBV29-1; abundance: few
CDR3nt: TGTGCCAGCAGCGTCAGCGGGAGGGGCGATGAGCAGTTCTTC; CDR3aa: CASSVSGRGDEQFF; d_gene: TRBD2; j_gene: TRBJ2-1; v_gene: TRBV3-1; abundance: few
CDR3nt: TGTGCCACCAGCAGAGAAACTAGCGGGAGTGACATTCAGTACTTC; CDR3aa: CATSRETSGSDIQYF; d_gene: TRBD2; j_gene: TRBJ2-4; v_gene: TRBV15; abundance: many
CDR3nt: TGCGCCAGCCAGGACACCCCTTCGGGTACGCAGTATTTT; CDR3aa: CASQDTPSGTQYF; d_gene: -; j_gene: TRBJ2-3; v_gene: TRBV10-2; abundance: few
CDR3nt: TGTGCCAGCACCGCCACACAGGGTTCATTAGCCAAAAACATTCAGTACTTC; CDR3aa: CASTATQGSLAKNIQYF; d_gene: -; j_gene: TRBJ2-4; v_gene: TRBV27; abundance: -
CDR3nt: TGTGCCAGCAGCCCCCGACTAGCGGGGGGTAGGTACAATGAGCAGTTCTTC; CDR3aa: CASSPRLAGGRYNEQFF; d_gene: TRBD2; j_gene: TRBJ2-1; v_gene: TRBV4-2; abundance: -
CDR3nt: TGTGCCAGCAGTCCTTTTAACAGGGGGTTCTATGGCTACACCTTC; CDR3aa: CASSPFNRGFYGYTF; d_gene: TRBD1; j_gene: TRBJ1-2; v_gene: TRBV12-3/TRBV12-4; abundance: many
CDR3nt: TGTGCCAGCAGCTTAGTCCCCTCCTTAGCGGAGATAAACAATGAGCAGTTCTTC; CDR3aa: CASSLVPSLAEINNEQFF; d_gene: -; j_gene: TRBJ2-1; v_gene: TRBV7-6; abundance: few
CDR3nt: TGTGCCAGCACTCGGACAGCTATGAACACTGAAGCTTTCTTT; CDR3aa: CASTRTAMNTEAFF; d_gene: -; j_gene: TRBJ1-1; v_gene: TRBV6-1; abundance: many
CDR3nt: TGTGCCACCCTAGACGGGAACTCTGGAAACACCATATATTTT; CDR3aa: CATLDGNSGNTIYF; d_gene: -; j_gene: TRBJ1-3; v_gene: TRBV25-1; abundance: few
CDR3nt: TGTGCCAGCAGTGAGATGCGGAGAGCTGACTACGAGCAGTACTTC; CDR3aa: CASSEMRRADYEQYF; d_gene: -; j_gene: TRBJ2-7; v_gene: TRBV2; abundance: few
CDR3nt: TGCGCCAGCAGTATTGTCCACGGAGAGACCCAGTACTTC; CDR3aa: CASSIVHGETQYF; d_gene: -; j_gene: TRBJ2-5; v_gene: TRBV4-1; abundance: -
CDR3nt: TGCAGCGTTCGAGGCGGGCCCGGTGAAGCTTTCTTT; CDR3aa: CSVRGGPGEAFF; d_gene: -; j_gene: TRBJ1-1; v_gene: TRBV29-1; abundance: -
CDR3nt: TGTGCCAGCAGCTTTATTTCGGGGGGTAGCACAGATACGCAGTATTTT; CDR3aa: CASSFISGGSTDTQYF; d_gene: TRBD2; j_gene: TRBJ2-3; v_gene: TRBV11-1; abundance: -
CDR3nt: TGTGCCAGCAGCGTAACTCTGACCCTAGGGGATACGCAGTATTTT; CDR3aa: CASSVTLTLGDTQYF; d_gene: -; j_gene: TRBJ2-3; v_gene: TRBV9; abundance: -
CDR3nt: TGTGCCAGCAGCTCTGGGACAGGGGCGGACTACGAGCAGTACTTC; CDR3aa: CASSSGTGADYEQYF; d_gene: TRBD1; j_gene: TRBJ2-7; v_gene: TRBV3-1; abundance: few
CDR3nt: TGTGCCAGCAGTCCCCGGGGACTAAACACAGATACGCAGTATTTT; CDR3aa: CASSPRGLNTDTQYF; d_gene: TRBD2; j_gene: TRBJ2-3; v_gene: TRBV2; abundance: few
CDR3nt: TGTGCCAGCAGTGCGATGACAGGGAACACTGAAGCTTTCTTT; CDR3aa: CASSAMTGNTEAFF; d_gene: -; j_gene: TRBJ1-1; v_gene: TRBV6-1; abundance: -
CDR3nt: TGTGCCAGCAGTTCCTCCGGGTCGACCTACGAGCAGTACTTC; CDR3aa: CASSSSGSTYEQYF; d_gene: -; j_gene: TRBJ2-7; v_gene: TRBV27; abundance: few
CDR3nt: TGTGCCAGCAGGTTGGTGACAGGGGCCAACGTCCTGACTTTC; CDR3aa: CASRLVTGANVLTF; d_gene: -; j_gene: TRBJ2-6; v_gene: TRBV6-1; abundance: few
CDR3nt: TGCAGTGTCAGGACAGTCCGCACAGATACGCAGTATTTT; CDR3aa: CSVRTVRTDTQYF; d_gene: -; j_gene: TRBJ2-3; v_gene: TRBV20-1; abundance: few
CDR3nt: TGCAGTGCTCCACGGGGGTCCCCCTACAATGAGCAGTTCTTC; CDR3aa: CSAPRGSPYNEQFF; d_gene: -; j_gene: TRBJ2-1; v_gene: TRBV20-1; abundance: many
CDR3nt: TGTGCCAGCAGTGACCTCTCAGCGGCTAGCACAGATACGCAGTATTTT; CDR3aa: CASSDLSAASTDTQYF; d_gene: -; j_gene: TRBJ2-3; v_gene: TRBV6-1; abundance: -
CDR3nt: TGTGCCAGCAGCCCCCTTGAAAGCTCCTACAATGAGCAGTTCTTC; CDR3aa: CASSPLESSYNEQFF; d_gene: -; j_gene: TRBJ2-1; v_gene: TRBV7-2; abundance: few
CDR3nt: TGCAGCGTTTCGCGTAGCGAGCAGTTCTTC; CDR3aa: CSVSRSEQFF; d_gene: -; j_gene: TRBJ2-1; v_gene: TRBV29-1; abundance: -
CDR3nt: TGCAGTGCTGCTCGCAACACTGAAGCTTTCTTT; CDR3aa: CSAARNTEAFF; d_gene: -; j_gene: TRBJ1-1; v_gene: TRBV20-1; abundance: -
CDR3nt: TGTGCCAGCAGCGGGGGCCGGATCCTCAATTCACCCCTCCACTTT; CDR3aa: CASSGGRILNSPLHF; d_gene: -; j_gene: TRBJ1-6; v_gene: TRBV7-9; abundance: -
CDR3nt: TGTGCCAGCAGTTACCGGGGGGTTCGGGTTGAAGCTTTCTTT; CDR3aa: CASSYRGVRVEAFF; d_gene: -; j_gene: TRBJ1-1; v_gene: TRBV6-2/TRBV6-3; abundance: few
CDR3nt: TGCAGCGTTGACAGGGGAGATACTGAAGCTTTCTTT; CDR3aa: CSVDRGDTEAFF; d_gene: -; j_gene: TRBJ1-1; v_gene: TRBV29-1; abundance: many
CDR3nt: TGTGCCAGCAGCTTACCACGGGCAGGGACGAGTCGCTACGAGCAGTACTTC; CDR3aa: CASSLPRAGTSRYEQYF; d_gene: -; j_gene: TRBJ2-7; v_gene: TRBV7-2; abundance: -